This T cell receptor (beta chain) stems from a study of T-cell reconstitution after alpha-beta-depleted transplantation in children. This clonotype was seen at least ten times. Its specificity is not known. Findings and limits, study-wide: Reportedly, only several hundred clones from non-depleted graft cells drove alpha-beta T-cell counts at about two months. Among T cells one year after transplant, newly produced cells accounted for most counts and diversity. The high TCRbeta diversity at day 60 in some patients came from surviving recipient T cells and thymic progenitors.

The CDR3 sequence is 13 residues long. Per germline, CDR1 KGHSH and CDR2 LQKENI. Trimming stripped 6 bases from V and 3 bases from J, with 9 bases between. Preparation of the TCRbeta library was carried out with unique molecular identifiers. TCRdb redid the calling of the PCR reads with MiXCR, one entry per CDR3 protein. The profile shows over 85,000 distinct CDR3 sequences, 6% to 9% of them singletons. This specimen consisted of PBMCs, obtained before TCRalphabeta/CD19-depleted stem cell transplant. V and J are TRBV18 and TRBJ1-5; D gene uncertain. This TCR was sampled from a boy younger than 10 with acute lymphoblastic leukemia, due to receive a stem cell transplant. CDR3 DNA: TGTGCCAGCTCGTTACAGTACAATCAGCCCCAGCATTTT. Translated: CASSLQYNQPQHF.